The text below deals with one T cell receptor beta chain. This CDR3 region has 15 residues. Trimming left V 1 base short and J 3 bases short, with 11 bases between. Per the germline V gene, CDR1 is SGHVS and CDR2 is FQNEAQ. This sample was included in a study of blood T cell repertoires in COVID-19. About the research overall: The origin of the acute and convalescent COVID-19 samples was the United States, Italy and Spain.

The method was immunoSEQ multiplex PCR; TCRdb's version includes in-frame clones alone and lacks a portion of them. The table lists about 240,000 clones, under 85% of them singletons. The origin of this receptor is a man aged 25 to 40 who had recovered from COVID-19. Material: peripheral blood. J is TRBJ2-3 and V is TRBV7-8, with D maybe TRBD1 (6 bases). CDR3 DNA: TGTGCCAGCAGCTTAGAGGCCAGGGGAACAGATACGCAGTATTTT. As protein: CASSLEARGTDTQYF.